This passage covers 15 T cell receptor beta chains from one sample sequenced in a study of control samples from healthy donors and cancer patients. Generated by immunoSEQ multiplex PCR, the TCRdb table keeps only in-frame clones and is missing some. Found here are over 150,000 clones, over 90% of them singletons; the top ten hold approximately 0.93%. The sequenced sample consisted of blood. These receptors were taken from a woman in her twenties or thirties in good health.

V gene TRBV5-4 combines with J gene TRBJ2-1; 12 nucleotides align to TRBD2. CDR1 and CDR2 from the germline V gene are SGHNT and YYREEE (reference sequence). V dropped 6 bases and J dropped 9; count of bases not matched to a gene: 7. The CDR3 consists of 14 residues. CDR3: CASTQLAGGVEQFF. The CDR3 nucleotides are TGTGCCAGCACCCAACTAGCGGGAGGAGTTGAGCAGTTCTTC. Based on the CDR3 plus reference TRBV5-4 and TRBJ2-1, the full variable domain is ETGVTQSPTHLIKTRGQQVTLRCSSQSGHNTVSWYQQALGQGPQFIFQYYREEENGRGNFPPRFSGLQFPNYSSELNVNALELDDSALYLCASTQLAGGVEQFFGPGTRLTVL.

This rearrangement joins TRBV18 to TRBJ2-4; no clear D. CDR3 length: 16 amino acids. Trimming removed 3 bases from V and 0 bases from J, with 12 bases in between. Germline values: CDR1 KGHSH, CDR2 LQKENI. The CDR3 region is CASSPLGPSAKNIQYF. CDR3 coding DNA: TGTGCCAGCTCACCTCTGGGCCCATCAGCCAAAAACATTCAGTACTTC.

The chain couples TRBV5-1 to TRBJ1-1; D is ambiguous. The CDR3 length is 13 residues. The ends were cut back, 4 bases at V and 1 base at J, with 8 bases in the middle. The germline V gene has CDR1 SGHRS and CDR2 YFSETQ. CDR3 in DNA: TGCGCCAGCAGCCCCTACACGAACACTGAAGCTTTCTTT. Its translation is CASSPYTNTEAFF.

The rearrangement uses TRBV14 and TRBJ2-2; no clear D. Germline V gene lookup returns CDR1 SGHDN and CDR2 FVKESK. There are 10 residues in the CDR3. V shed 8 bases and J shed 4 bases, with 2 bases lying between them. The CDR3, as DNA: TGTGCCAGCGCCACCGGGGAGCTGTTTTTT. Amino acids: CASATGELFF.

V is TRBV24-1 and J is TRBJ2-1, with 14 bases identical to TRBD2. This CDR3 has 20 residues. Germline V lookup: CDR1 KGHDR, CDR2 SFDVKD. V dropped 4 bases and J dropped 6; count of bases not matched to a gene: 16. DNA for the CDR3: TGTGCCACCAGTGAGTCACAGGGAACTCGGACTAGCGGGGGGACCAATGAGCAGTTCTTC. Residues: CATSESQGTRTSGGTNEQFF.

The chain carries TRBV19 and TRBJ2-7; maybe TRBD2 (5 bases). The germline V gene has CDR1 LNHDA and CDR2 SQIVND (reference sequence). With 5 bases removed from V and 2 bases from J, the gap between germline ends came to 16 bases. The CDR3 contains 15 residues. The CDR3 nucleotides are TGTGCCAGTAGTGCCCGGGGTTCTGGAACCTACGAGCAGTACTTC. This sequence encodes CASSARGSGTYEQYF.

The chain carries TRBV28 and TRBJ1-6; 7 bases are a match to TRBD1. The CDR3 is made up of 16 amino acids. V gave up 4 bases and J gave up 4 bases; unmatched junction bases: 7. Per the germline V gene, CDR1 is MDHEN and CDR2 is SYDVKM. CDR3 residues: CASSSALGQYNSPLHF. CDR3 bases: TGTGCCAGCAGTTCCGCCTTGGGACAGTATAATTCACCCCTCCACTTT.

The rearrangement uses TRBV2 and TRBJ1-4, with no clear D. The CDR3 is made up of 13 amino acids. Germline CDR1 is SNHLY and CDR2 is FYNNEI. V dropped 6 bases and J dropped 14 bases, with 19 bases sitting between them. In DNA form, the CDR3 reads TGTGCCAGCAGACCCCGGACGACTCTCGATCTGTTTTTT. Protein sequence: CASRPRTTLDLFF. Looking up the rest from reference TRBV2 and TRBJ1-4 gives the full variable domain: EPEVTQTPSHQVTQMGQEVILRCVPISNHLYFYWYRQILGQKVEFLVSFYNNEISEKSEIFDDQFSVERPDGSNFTLKIRSTKLEDSAMYFCASRPRTTLDLFFGSGTQLSVL.

This clone was found a few times. Here the CDR3 reads CARGNSGANVLTF. CDR3 DNA sequence: TGTGCCAGGGGGAACTCTGGGGCCAACGTCCTGACTTTC. V is TRBV2 and J is TRBJ2-6; unclear D gene. The V gene lost 9 bases and the J gene lost 0 bases, with 6 bases spanning the gap. The CDR3 extends over 13 amino acids. Looked up from germline, CDR1 is SNHLY and CDR2 is FYNNEI.

The chain recombines TRBV3-1 (or the pseudogene TRBV3-2) with TRBJ1-4, with unresolved D. Germline-derived CDR1 and CDR2 are LGHDT and YNNKEL (reference sequence). Trimming removed 0 bases at V and 4 bases at J, with 9 bases between. CDR3 length: 15 amino acids. The CDR3 spells CASSQEDRGNEKLFF. CDR3 sequence (DNA): TGTGCCAGCAGCCAAGAGGATCGAGGTAATGAAAAACTGTTTTTT.

This clone was detected once. The V and J genes are TRBV19 and TRBJ1-1; the D gene is possibly TRBD1 (6 bases). This CDR3 comprises 14 residues. The V end lost 3 bases, the J end lost 7 bases, and 15 bases lay between the germline ends. The germline V gene has CDR1 LNHDA and CDR2 SQIVND (reference sequence). CDR3 residues: CASSIGAGDDEAFF. In DNA form, the CDR3 reads TGTGCCAGTAGTATTGGGGCAGGGGACGATGAAGCTTTCTTT.

The chain links TRBV6-4 to TRBJ2-2; TRBD1 might be the D (6 bases). CDR3 length: 17 amino acids. Germline CDR1 and CDR2: MRHNA and SNTAGT. Trimming took off 4 bases at V and 1 base at J, with 16 bases between the two ends. CDR3 amino acids: CASSGSNRTENTGELFF. CDR3 nucleotide sequence: TGTGCCAGCAGTGGATCTAACAGGACAGAGAACACCGGGGAGCTGTTTTTT.

A single count supports this clone. The chain joins TRBV4-1 to TRBJ2-1, with D hard to call. The CDR3 is 12 amino acids. Germline values: CDR1 MGHRA, CDR2 YSYEKL. Trimming took off 4 bases at V and 6 bases at J, with 7 bases between the two ends. CDR3 nucleotide sequence: TGCGCCAGCAGCCTCGGCCCCAATGAGCAGTTCTTC. It yields the protein CASSLGPNEQFF.

This chain uses TRBV19 with TRBJ1-1; D gene ambiguous. The germline CDR1 and CDR2 sequences are LNHDA and SQIVND (reference sequence). Trimming removed 7 bases at V and 1 base at J, with 7 bases between. The CDR3 runs to 12 residues. The CDR3 DNA reads as TGTGCCAGTATAAATCGGAACACTGAAGCTTTCTTT. Protein product: CASINRNTEAFF.

This clone has only one observation. The rearrangement links TRBV25-1 to TRBJ2-5; D may be TRBD1 (5 bases). The CDR3 totals 16 residues. CDR1 and CDR2 (germline): MGHDK, SYGVNS. V gave up 0 bases and J gave up 5 bases, with 16 bases separating them. CDR3 loop: CASSEYKGRVEETQYF. CDR3 DNA sequence: TGTGCCAGCAGTGAATATAAGGGCAGGGTGGAGGAGACCCAGTACTTC.